One sample yielded the 32 T cell receptor beta chains listed below, sequenced in a study of blood T cells in healthy people across ages. A sample-barcoded 5' primer and a J-beta primer mix were used in a second PCR of roughly 7 to 11 cycles. Each CDR3 protein is one row after TCRdb ran MiXCR on the 5' RACE reads. The sample has about 680,000 distinct CDR3 sequences; approximately 50% are singletons. The sample comprised blood. The receptors were sampled from a woman between 55 and 75 years old in good health.

The V and J genes are TRBV2 and TRBJ2-1; 7 bases are shared with TRBD2. V dropped 6 bases and J dropped 4; count of bases not matched to a gene: 12. CDR1 and CDR2 from the germline V gene are SNHLY and FYNNEI. The CDR3 is 16 residues long. CDR3 amino acids: CASRPTLAGRYNEQFF. The CDR3 DNA reads as TGTGCCAGCAGACCGACTTTAGCGGGTCGATACAATGAGCAGTTCTTC.

The gene calls are TRBV16 and TRBJ1-6, with a possible D match to TRBD1 (5 bases). Germline assignment: CDR1 KGHSY and CDR2 FQNENV. The CDR3 runs to 15 residues. Trimming took off 4 bases at V and 9 bases at J, with 16 bases between the two ends. CDR3 DNA sequence: TGTGCCAGCAGCCTCGATGGATCCGGGGGTTCACCCCTCCACTTT. It is translated as CASSLDGSGGSPLHF.

CDR3 sequence: CASSSKGQNTEAFF. In DNA, the CDR3 is TGTGCCAGCAGCTCGAAGGGACAGAACACTGAAGCTTTCTTT. V is TRBV7-2 and J is TRBJ1-1; D is possibly TRBD1 (6 bases). Trimming took off 4 bases at V and 1 base at J, with 10 bases between the two ends. This CDR3 has 14 amino acids. In germline, CDR1 is SGHTA, CDR2 FQGNSA.

The chain employs TRBV10-3 and TRBJ2-6, with 10 bases that match TRBD1. The CDR3 totals 17 residues. Germline V gives CDR1 ENHRY, CDR2 SYGVKD. Trimming took 7 bases from V and 0 from J; bases not matched to a gene: 6. The CDR3 protein is CAITVDRGGSGANVLTF. The CDR3 region has the DNA TGTGCCATCACTGTGGACAGGGGGGGCTCTGGGGCCAACGTCCTGACTTTC.

The V gene is TRBV9, the J gene TRBJ2-3; D ambiguous. The germline V gene encodes CDR1 SGDLS and CDR2 YYNGEE. V gave up 3 bases and J gave up 0 bases, with 8 bases separating them. The CDR3 consists of 14 residues. CDR3 bases: TGTGCCAGCAGCGGTTCGGTTAGCACAGATACGCAGTATTTT. Translated, it gives CASSGSVSTDTQYF.

CDR3 nucleotides: TGCAGCGTTGTAAGAGGGGAAGCTTTCTTT. This sequence encodes CSVVRGEAFF. The chain recombines TRBV29-1 with TRBJ1-1; D is unresolved. CDR1 is SQVTM and CDR2 is ANQGSEA in the germline V gene. V gave up 4 bases and J gave up 8 bases, with 8 bases separating them. CDR3 length: 10 amino acids.

V and J are TRBV5-6 and TRBJ1-2; 9 nucleotides match TRBD1. This CDR3 contains 14 residues. V lost 2 bases and J lost 3; bases outside the gene matches: 2. The germline V gene encodes CDR1 SGHDT and CDR2 YYEEEE. CDR3: CASSFGQGHYGYTF. The CDR3 DNA reads TGTGCCAGCAGCTTCGGACAGGGGCACTATGGCTACACCTTC.

The chain links TRBV7-2 to TRBJ2-3; TRBD2 aligns across 10 bases. With 2 bases clipped from V and 4 bases from J, the junction kept 3 bases outside the gene matches. Germline V gene data show CDR1 as SGHTA and CDR2 as FQGNSA. The CDR3 is 15 amino acids. CDR3 coding DNA: TGTGCCAGCAGCTTACTAGCGGGAGTGGCAGATACGCAGTATTTT. This translates into CASSLLAGVADTQYF.

The rearrangement uses TRBV7-3 and TRBJ2-1; TRBD1 matches 8 bases. The assigned J gene may be wrong: the sequence end matches TRBJ2-7 better. Germline values: CDR1 SGHTA, CDR2 FQGTGA. The CDR3 has 16 amino acids. The CDR3 is CASSPTGGGSYNEQYF. CDR3 in DNA: TGTGCCAGCAGCCCCACAGGGGGAGGTTCCTACAATGAGCAGTACTTC.

J is TRBJ2-1 and V is TRBV5-1, with D possibly TRBD2 on 5 matching bases. The V gene lost 0 bases and the J gene lost 12 bases, with 13 bases spanning the gap. Germline CDR1 reads SGHRS; CDR2 reads YFSETQ. The CDR3 extends over 13 amino acids. CDR3 DNA: TGCGCCAGCAGCTTGGGGAGGACCATCGGGCAGTTCTTC. Protein sequence: CASSLGRTIGQFF.

This clonotype was observed a few times. The chain uses TRBV18 and TRBJ1-2; no firm D call. V shed 0 bases and J shed 5 bases, with 7 bases lying between them. The CDR3 sequence is 13 residues long. Germline CDR1 is KGHSH and CDR2 is LQKENI. As DNA, the CDR3 is TGTGCCAGCTCACCACCGGCAGGATATGGCTACACCTTC. It encodes CASSPPAGYGYTF.

The chain carries TRBV7-9 and TRBJ1-1; D is unclear. The CDR3 contains 13 residues. V lost 0 bases to trimming and J lost 7 bases, with 9 bases between them. Germline assignment: CDR1 SEHNR and CDR2 FQNEAQ (reference sequence). CDR3: CASSLADFGEAFF. As DNA, the CDR3 is TGTGCCAGCAGCTTAGCGGATTTCGGTGAAGCTTTCTTT.

This chain uses TRBV7-9 with TRBJ2-7; tentatively, D is TRBD1 or TRBD2 (5 bases each). Germline V gives CDR1 SEHNR, CDR2 FQNEAQ (reference sequence). This CDR3 contains 14 residues. The V gene lost 3 bases and the J gene lost 0 bases, with 9 bases spanning the gap. Written as DNA, the CDR3 is TGTGCCAGCAGCTTCACGGGACGCTCCTACGAGCAGTACTTC. It translates to CASSFTGRSYEQYF.

The chain combines TRBV5-1 with TRBJ2-3; no firm D call. Germline lookup yields CDR1 SGHRS and CDR2 YFSETQ. CDR3 size: 16 residues. V was cut by 0 bases and J by 0 bases, with 11 bases left in between. DNA of the CDR3: TGCGCCAGCAGCTTGGACGGGTCCTCTAGCACAGATACGCAGTATTTT. Translated, it gives CASSLDGSSSTDTQYF.

The chain employs TRBV6-2 or TRBV6-3 and TRBJ2-3; D might be TRBD1 (5 bases). This CDR3 comprises 16 residues. Germline V gene data show CDR1 as MNHEY and CDR2 as SVGEGT. V was clipped by 4 bases and J by 1 base, with 15 bases between them. As DNA, the CDR3 is TGTGCCAGCAGTTTTTTCACAGGTTTGGGCACAGATACGCAGTATTTT. Translating it yields CASSFFTGLGTDTQYF.

V gene TRBV18 combines with J gene TRBJ2-7; 10 bases line up with TRBD2. This CDR3 is built from 17 residues. J gave up 1 base and V 6 bases, and 12 bases lay outside the gene matches. Germline V gene data show CDR1 as KGHSH and CDR2 as LQKENI. CDR3 bases: TGTGCCAGCTCCCCAGCCGGCTTAGCGGGAGGTTCCTACGAGCAGTACTTC. It yields the protein CASSPAGLAGGSYEQYF.

This clonotype was seen more than once but under ten times. The V gene is TRBV10-3, the J gene TRBJ2-3; TRBD2 matches 11 bases. With V trimmed by 5 bases and J by 7 bases, 8 bases remained unmatched. This CDR3 region has 15 residues. Germline V CDR1 and CDR2: ENHRY, SYGVKD. Here the CDR3 DNA reads TGTGCCATCAGTCCGACTAGCGGGAATAGTAATACGCAGTATTTT. It codes for CAISPTSGNSNTQYF.

The genes are TRBV5-6 and TRBJ2-4; 9 bases align to TRBD1. The J call may be wrong; the DNA end is better matched by TRBJ2-5. Per the germline V gene, CDR1 is SGHDT and CDR2 is YYEEEE. This CDR3 is 14 amino acids long. Here the CDR3 reads CASSSYRGLETQYF. CDR3 coding DNA: TGTGCCAGCAGCTCATACAGGGGGCTAGAGACCCAGTACTTC.

CDR3 amino acids: CASSTYRELSTEAFF. As DNA, the CDR3 is TGTGCCAGCAGTACGTACAGGGAGTTGAGCACTGAAGCTTTCTTT. This chain links TRBV28 with TRBJ1-1, with D perhaps TRBD1 (6 bases). Trimming stripped 5 bases from V and 4 bases from J, with 17 bases between. Germline V gene lookup returns CDR1 MDHEN and CDR2 SYDVKM. There are 15 residues in the CDR3.

This clonotype was observed a few times. The gene calls are TRBV7-9 and TRBJ2-5; TRBD1 matches at 7 bases. Gene TRBJ2-7 matches the end of the DNA better, so the J call may be wrong. CDR1 and CDR2 from the germline V gene are SEHNR and FQNEAQ (reference sequence). The CDR3 extends over 13 amino acids. The chain's CDR3 is CASSPRRDSEQYF. In nucleotides, the CDR3 is TGTGCCAGCAGCCCTAGACGGGACAGCGAGCAGTACTTC.

This chain joins TRBV10-3 and TRBJ2-5; 7 nucleotides match TRBD1. Per the germline V gene, CDR1 is ENHRY and CDR2 is SYGVKD. The CDR3 contains 12 residues. The V and J ends lost 10 bases and 11 bases, in that order; junction bases with no gene match: 13. CDR3 amino acids: CARTGQHNEQYF. Here the CDR3 DNA reads TGTGCCAGGACGGGACAGCACAATGAGCAGTACTTC.

The CDR3 here is CASSQSSGIVSYNEQYF. CDR3 sequence (DNA): TGTGCCAGCAGCCAGTCTAGCGGGATTGTCTCCTACAATGAGCAGTACTTC. The chain uses TRBV14 and TRBJ2-7; 9 nucleotides agree with TRBD2. This CDR3 is built from 17 residues. CDR1 and CDR2 (germline): SGHDN, FVKESK. V gave up 3 bases and J gave up 7 bases; unmatched junction bases: 16.

The chain joins TRBV20-1 to TRBJ2-3; 11 bases agree with TRBD2. This CDR3 region has 20 residues. In germline, CDR1 is DFQATT, CDR2 SNEGSKA (reference sequence). Trimming took 0 bases from V and 1 from J; bases not matched to a gene: 15. The CDR3 loop is CSARDQGGSGRGTGTDTQYF. The CDR3, as DNA: TGCAGTGCTAGAGATCAAGGGGGTAGCGGGAGGGGTACCGGCACAGATACGCAGTATTTT.

The chain combines TRBV6-1 with TRBJ2-4; TRBD1 matches at 7 bases. This CDR3 has 17 residues. Looked up from germline, CDR1 is MNHNS and CDR2 is SASEGT. Losses at the gene ends were 6 bases for V and 0 bases for J; bases not matched to a gene: 11. This CDR3 is CASRRQGTPSAKNIQYF. The CDR3, as DNA: TGTGCCAGCAGAAGACAGGGTACCCCCTCAGCCAAAAACATTCAGTACTTC.

This clonotype was counted between two and nine times. This chain connects TRBV7-9 to TRBJ2-1; D is ambiguous. The CDR3 loop spans 12 amino acids. V was cut by 3 bases and J by 9 bases, with 9 bases left in between. Germline V gene sequence: CDR1 SEHNR, CDR2 FQNEAQ (reference sequence). The CDR3 region is CASSFSALEQFF. The CDR3 region has the DNA TGTGCCAGCAGCTTTTCCGCGCTTGAGCAGTTCTTC. The variable domain in full, with the rest retrieved from reference TRBV7-9 and TRBJ2-1, is DTGVSQNPRHKITKRGQNVTFRCDPISEHNRLYWYRQTLGQGPEFLTYFQNEAQLEKSRLLSDRFSAERPKGSFSTLEIQRTEQGDSAMYLCASSFSALEQFFGPGTRLTVL.

This chain links TRBV7-2 with TRBJ2-3, with D unresolved. Germline V gives CDR1 SGHTA, CDR2 FQGNSA. There are 16 residues in the CDR3. Trimming removed 3 bases from V and 0 bases from J, with 13 bases in between. CDR3 region: CASSFRKTRSTDTQYF. The CDR3 nucleotides read TGTGCCAGCAGCTTCCGCAAAACAAGGAGCACAGATACGCAGTATTTT.

The chain employs TRBV20-1 and TRBJ2-7; TRBD1 matches 8 bases. The tail of the sequence fits TRBJ2-5 better, so the J call may be wrong. The CDR3 runs to 14 residues. CDR1 DFQATT and CDR2 SNEGSKA come from the germline V gene (reference sequence). The CDR3 region has the DNA TGCAGTGCTAGATTGCCAGGGGGCCCAGAGACCCAGTACTTC. Its translation: CSARLPGGPETQYF.

This clonotype turned up a few times. The V and J genes are TRBV27 and TRBJ1-1; a weak D match, TRBD1 (6 bases). This CDR3 has 15 amino acids. Germline-derived CDR1 and CDR2 are MNHEY and SMNVEV (reference sequence). The V end was cut by 2 bases, the J end by 10 bases, with 20 bases between. The CDR3 DNA reads as TGTGCCAGCAGTTTAAAGGGGGGTACCTACCTCCCAGCTTTCTTT. It yields the protein CASSLKGGTYLPAFF.

V usage is TRBV5-4 and J usage is TRBJ2-3, with 11 bases aligning to TRBD2. V dropped 4 bases and J dropped 6; count of bases not matched to a gene: 13. Germline lookup yields CDR1 SGHNT and CDR2 YYREEE (reference sequence). CDR3 length equals 17 residues. CDR3 residues: CASSLAFSGRALDTQYF. The CDR3 DNA reads TGTGCCAGCAGCCTCGCGTTTAGCGGGAGGGCATTGGATACGCAGTATTTT.

This chain joins TRBV6-5 and TRBJ2-7, with 7 nucleotides matching TRBD2. Germline V gene sequence: CDR1 MNHEY, CDR2 SVGAGI. The CDR3 extends over 14 amino acids. After removal of 0 bases from V and 5 bases from J, the junction contained 4 bases not matched to a gene. The CDR3 region is CASSYSTSTHEQYF. In DNA, the CDR3 is TGTGCCAGCAGTTACTCGACTAGCACCCACGAGCAGTACTTC.

This chain connects TRBV7-9 to TRBJ1-2; 8 bases agree with TRBD1. This CDR3 is built from 16 residues. Per the germline V gene, CDR1 is SEHNR and CDR2 is FQNEAQ (reference sequence). The ends lost 5 bases at V and 1 base at J; junction bases unmatched: 9. The CDR3 nucleotides read TGTGCCAGCAGCCATGCCGGGACAGGAGATAACTATGGCTACACCTTC. Encoded protein: CASSHAGTGDNYGYTF.

In this sample, this clonotype turned up once. The chain is built from TRBV20-1 and TRBJ2-4; D is undetermined. Matching the DNA end better, TRBJ2-7 makes the J call doubtful. CDR1 DFQATT and CDR2 SNEGSKA come from the germline V gene (reference sequence). The CDR3 is made up of 14 amino acids. This CDR3 reads CSANAGLETYEQYF. CDR3 bases: TGCAGTGCTAACGCCGGGCTGGAGACCTACGAGCAGTACTTC.